This TCR beta chain was sequenced in a study of blood T cell repertoires in COVID-19. Study-wide background: Collection of acute and convalescent COVID-19 samples took place in the United States, Italy and Spain. T cells, B-cell-depleted T cells, or PBMCs supplied cDNA or gDNA.

CDR1 and CDR2 from the germline V gene are MNHEY and SVGAGI. The CDR3 is 10 amino acids. V lost 10 bases, J lost 4 bases, and 7 bases lay in between. In the authors' methods: Researchers report that nucleated cell counts were estimated from reference gene primer amplification. The table came from immunoSEQ multiplex PCR; TCRdb's copy has only in-frame clones and leaves some out. The V and J calls and the clone size are those of that table, but D and trimming were determined from the DNA. The sample yields about 230,000 clones, 65% to 90% seen once. This chain uses TRBV6-5 with TRBJ1-2, with D possibly matching TRBD1 (6 bases). Sequenced material: peripheral blood. The TCR was taken from a woman aged 50 to 60 with acute or convalescent COVID-19. CDR3 protein: CATDSYGYTF. CDR3 nucleotides: TGTGCCACGGACAGCTATGGCTACACCTTC.